This TCR beta chain comes out of a study of CD8 T cells in ankylosing spondylitis (dated by TCRdb to about 2017). As for the study more broadly: The study profiled T cell receptor beta repertoires in healthy donors and ankylosing spondylitis patients to find disease-linked TCR variants. The whole study cohort included about a hundred healthy donors and 25 ankylosing spondylitis patients. Peripheral blood was sampled, and synovial fluid was additionally collected from ankylosing spondylitis patients. Results the study describes overall, beyond this receptor: The disease-linked clones showed a CD8+ phenotype and occurred at relatively low frequencies in peripheral blood. Some TCR beta motif variants had previously been reported in synovial fluid and blood of reactive arthritis patients, which suggested common disease-initiation mechanisms. A TCR beta motif made up of seven or eight highly homologous amino acid variants appeared to be characteristic of blood from ankylosing spondylitis patients. The disease-linked clones were reported to be significantly enriched in matched synovial fluid samples from ankylosing spondylitis patients.

Remarks on this clonotype: Its antigen remains unidentified. Base-call qualities are not available, and no considerably larger clone is one nucleotide away.

Reads for this sample came from an Illumina HiSeq 2500. TCR beta libraries were prepared by quantitative 5'-RACE with molecular barcodes. The paper's processing steps were these. Disease-linked TCR variants were identified with a new computational method built on a probabilistic model of VDJ rearrangement. TCRdb took the public reads, trimmed them with fastp at Q25, ran MiXCR for clone calling and kept in-frame beta chains. Here each entry gathers all rows of one CDR3 protein and keeps the most common genes and DNA. These V and J calls are TCRdb output, not the study's own analysis. The sample has 300,000 to 400,000 distinct CDR3 sequences on record, approximately 20% of them singletons. The top ten constitute around 17% of the sample. Sequences DFQATT (CDR1) and SNEGSKA (CDR2) are obtained from the germline V gene (reference sequence). The CDR3 goes from the cysteine to the phenylalanine over 13 residues. The kept DNA is CDR3 alone, 39 bases in frame from the first base. V sheds 6 bases and J sheds 3 bases, leaving 14 bases between their ends.

The chain joins TRBV20-1 to TRBJ1-2, with an unclear D gene assignment. The origin of this receptor is a male donor with ankylosing spondylitis. The sequenced material came from blood, either unsorted or a sorted T cell fraction (not recorded which). The CDR3 here reads CSAESGPHYGYTF. The DNA sequence is as follows: TGCAGTGCCGAGTCCGGGCCACACTATGGCTACACCTTC.